These T cell receptor beta chains were read from a single sample in a study of T cell responses to AZD1222 COVID-19 vaccine. Libraries were prepared by immunoSEQ multiplex PCR; TCRdb keeps only in-frame clonotypes and omits some of them. Here the sample spans 120,000 to 150,000 clones, approximately 90% being singletons. Sequenced here: peripheral blood, sampled 28 days after the second AZD1222 dose. These receptors all stem from an adult who received the AZD1222 COVID-19 vaccine. The CDR3 runs from the conserved cysteine through the conserved F or W.

13,TRBV30,CAWRGQGEDGYTF
16,TRBV5-1,CASSLDYSRVFEKLFF
13,TRBV29-1,CSVESPYSTEAFF
14,TRBV28,CASSLYPGTQPQHF
17,TRBV6-1,CASSEGGLSSYNSPLHF
14,TRBV19,CASTASLRAGELFF
17,TRBV7-8,CASSQTQPGQGYYGYTF
17,TRBV5-4,CASSLDLRGGVVRELFF
14,TRBV5-6,CASSLEAGPGELFF
16,TRBV2,CASSLTTSGNTGELFF
15,TRBV3-1/TRBV3-2,CASSQAPGYTDTQYF
14,TRBV5-4,CASSLFQVNTEAFF
13,TRBV6-5,CAGNELGNTEAFF
13,TRBV12-3/TRBV12-4,CASSFNGNTEAFF
14,TRBV19,CASSRAGPTDTQYF
13,TRBV19,CASSIVGDQPQHF
13,TRBV5-1,CASSRQGEGEQFF
15,TRBV5-1,CASSLGRHMNTEAFF
13,TRBV18,CASSPLGGYGYTF
16,TRBV7-2,CASSLWGGTSNNEQFF
15,TRBV9,CASSVQGAPGQPQHF
16,TRBV15,CATSWDPETGEQPLHF
13,TRBV28,CALGAEGGDTQYF
12,TRBV27,CASQGLAYEQFF
14,TRBV9,CASSETGLQETQYF
13,TRBV12-3/TRBV12-4,CASSLNQGTEAFF
18,TRBV5-1,CASSRGAFRSRGIVEQYF
9,TRBV21-1,CASRNGYTF
14,TRBV25-1,CASSEQTGLYGYTF
14,TRBV19,CASSTGTTNYGYTF
19,TRBV24-1,CATSDLYGTSGVDQETQYF
12,TRBV30,CAWSVSGYGYTF
15,TRBV2,CASTLGAGGQDEQYF
14,TRBV29-1,CSVRTAPGYNEQFF
11,TRBV20-1,CSAIFGNEQFF
15,TRBV10-3,CAISEFRGQNTEAFF
16,TRBV18,CASSTGQTGSGNTIYF
15,TRBV7-8,CASSQTGRGGSPLHF
12,TRBV28,CASRDVNSPLHF
13,TRBV7-6,CASSRGHQETQYF
14,TRBV5-1,CASSRLAGAGEQYF
10,TRBV19,CASSGGEQFF
13,TRBV11-2,CASSFGFRRELFF
10,TRBV6-6,CACGPSWAFF
14,TRBV28,CASSLGGFNYGYTF
19,TRBV6-4,CASSDSSGLRGGTDQPQHF
13,TRBV29-1,CSVVARRNTEAFF
14,TRBV6-5,CASSYAPGGGELFF
14,TRBV5-4,CASRMGGDTYGYTF
16,TRBV18,CASSPPQGRNTGELFF